Listed here are 9 T cell receptor beta chains from one sample, sequenced in a study of CD8 T cells in ankylosing spondylitis. Study-wide findings and caveats: Characteristic, it appeared, of ankylosing spondylitis blood was a TCR beta motif of eight or nine highly homologous variants.

Via MiXCR, TCRdb re-called the 5' RACE reads, giving one row per CDR3 protein. The profile shows roughly 700,000 distinct CDR3 sequences, around 20% of them singletons. For these receptors, no antigen is known. Sequencing was carried out using blood, either unsorted or a sorted T cell fraction (not recorded which). The receptors stem from a male donor with ankylosing spondylitis.

This clonotype appeared a few times. For the CDR3, the DNA is TGTGCCAGCAGCGCGACAGGGACAGCTTTCTTT. Translating it yields CASSATGTAFF. The chain employs TRBV7-9 and TRBJ1-1; 7 positions match TRBD1. This CDR3 contains 11 residues. Per the germline V gene, CDR1 is SEHNR and CDR2 is FQNEAQ (reference sequence). Unmatched junction bases numbered 4, after V lost 5 bases and J lost 10 bases.

The V and J genes are TRBV20-1 and TRBJ2-7; 7 bases line up with TRBD2. Per germline, CDR1 DFQATT and CDR2 SNEGSKA (reference sequence). V was pared by 6 bases and J by 0 bases, with 5 bases of the junction left unmatched. The length of the CDR3 is 13 residues. The DNA of the CDR3 is TGCAGTGCGACTAGCCACACCTCCTACGAGCAGTACTTC. This codes for CSATSHTSYEQYF.

This chain connects TRBV2 to TRBJ2-7; TRBD1 or TRBD2 may be the D gene (5 bases each). The germline V gene encodes CDR1 SNHLY and CDR2 FYNNEI. The CDR3 is 12 residues long. Trimming removed 10 bases at V and 5 bases at J, with 15 bases between. The CDR3 sequence: CANEDGDHEQYF. The CDR3 DNA reads TGTGCCAACGAGGACGGGGACCACGAGCAGTACTTC.

This chain uses TRBV5-1 with TRBJ1-5; D is perhaps TRBD1 (6 bases). Germline V gene lookup returns CDR1 SGHRS and CDR2 YFSETQ. The V end lost 6 bases, the J end lost 6 bases, and 19 bases lay between the germline ends. The CDR3 loop spans 15 amino acids. The CDR3 sequence is CASKGGETPSQPQHF. CDR3 coding DNA: TGCGCCAGCAAGGGGGGGGAGACTCCGAGTCAGCCCCAGCATTTT.

This clonotype was found many times. This chain connects TRBV20-1 to TRBJ1-1, with unresolved D. Germline loops: CDR1 DFQATT, CDR2 SNEGSKA (reference sequence). The CDR3 is made up of 12 amino acids. The CDR3 DNA reads TGCAGCGAACAAGGCTTGGGCACTGAAGCTTTCTTT. Protein: CSEQGLGTEAFF.

This clonotype was counted between two and nine times. The chain combines TRBV18 with TRBJ1-4, with 8 bases aligning to TRBD1. This CDR3 contains 14 residues. The germline V gene encodes CDR1 KGHSH and CDR2 LQKENI. Unmatched junction bases numbered 3, after V lost 3 bases and J lost 6 bases. CDR3 nucleotide sequence: TGTGCCAGCTCACCGGACAGGGTCGATGAAAAACTGTTTTTT. Residues: CASSPDRVDEKLFF.

The table lists this clonotype with a few counts. The V call is TRBV30, the J call TRBJ2-2; TRBD2 aligns across 7 bases. From germline, CDR1 is GTSNPN and CDR2 SVGIG (reference sequence). Trimming took 1 base from V and 3 from J; bases not matched to a gene: 8. This CDR3 spans 16 amino acids. The CDR3 protein is CAWSGLLATDTGELFF. The CDR3 nucleotides read TGTGCCTGGAGTGGCCTACTAGCGACAGACACCGGGGAGCTGTTTTTT.

J is TRBJ2-7 and V is TRBV20-1; D may be TRBD1 or TRBD2 (6 bases each). The CDR3 consists of 16 residues. In germline, CDR1 is DFQATT, CDR2 SNEGSKA (reference sequence). The germline V and J ends were trimmed by 1 base and 3 bases, with 19 bases remaining between them. For the CDR3, the DNA is TGCAGTGCTAGAGCCGCCCGTGCGGGGACATACTACGAGCAGTACTTC. This translates into CSARAARAGTYYEQYF.

This clonotype turned up a few times. The chain joins TRBV20-1 to TRBJ2-1; TRBD1 matches 10 bases. Trimming took 8 bases from V and 7 from J; bases not matched to a gene: 11. Germline V CDR1 and CDR2: DFQATT, SNEGSKA (reference sequence). The CDR3 spans 14 residues. The CDR3 region is CSLGTGDVENEQFF. The CDR3 DNA reads as TGCAGTCTAGGGACAGGGGATGTTGAGAATGAGCAGTTCTTC.